The 32 T cell receptor beta chains presented below share a single source sample, sequenced in a study of T cell repertoires in cytomegalovirus infection. TCRdb independently ran MiXCR on the reads; one entry per CDR3 protein. The data hold fewer than 950,000 distinct CDR3 sequences, with 30% to 35% observed a single time. Their antigens remain unidentified. Material: cultured CD8+ T cells from PBMCs, obtained from culture after CMV antigen stimulation. All receptors come from a human donor in good health (CMV status not recorded). Some clones in this sample may be carry-over from other donors' samples.

The chain combines TRBV7-6 with TRBJ2-1; D uncertain. Germline-derived CDR1 and CDR2 are SGHVS and FNYEAQ. V dropped 3 bases and J dropped 0 bases, with 9 bases sitting between them. The CDR3 totals 15 residues. DNA for the CDR3: TGTGCCAGCAGCTTCGACTTAAGCTCCTACAATGAGCAGTTCTTC. Translation: CASSFDLSSYNEQFF.

The CDR3 nucleotides are TGTGCCAGCAGCAAACGGACAGGGAGGGGGCCTACGGAGCAGTACTTC. Protein product: CASSKRTGRGPTEQYF. The rearrangement links TRBV11-3 to TRBJ2-7; possibly TRBD1 for D (8 bases). Germline V gene data show CDR1 as SGHNT and CDR2 as YENEEA. This CDR3 is 16 amino acids long. The V and J ends lost 5 bases and 7 bases respectively, with 24 bases between them. The complete variable domain, with remaining parts taken from reference TRBV11-3 and TRBJ2-7, reads EAGVVQSPRYKIIEKKQPVAFWCNPISGHNTLYWYLQNLGQGPELLIRYENEEAVDDSQLPKDRFSAERLKGVDSTLKIQPAELGDSAVYLCASSKRTGRGPTEQYFGPGTRLTVT.

This clonotype was observed a few times. The chain combines TRBV7-8 with TRBJ1-2; D gene uncertain. The V end was cut by 3 bases, the J end by 0 bases, with 11 bases between. Germline V CDR1 and CDR2: SGHVS, FQNEAQ. This CDR3 region has 15 residues. This chain's CDR3 is CASSLAETANYGYTF. CDR3 coding DNA: TGTGCCAGCAGCTTGGCAGAAACAGCTAACTATGGCTACACCTTC.

This sequence joins TRBV29-1 and TRBJ2-1, with a tentative D call TRBD2 (5 bases). Looked up from germline, CDR1 is SQVTM and CDR2 is ANQGSEA. Trimming left V 3 bases short and J 5 bases short, with 11 bases between. The CDR3 loop spans 13 amino acids. The CDR3 loop is CSVEAGVDNEQFF. The CDR3 DNA reads TGCAGCGTTGAGGCCGGGGTGGACAATGAGCAGTTCTTC.

The table lists this clonotype with a few counts. The chain links TRBV12-3 or TRBV12-4 to TRBJ2-2; 9 positions match TRBD1. The ends lost 5 bases at V and 6 bases at J; junction bases unmatched: 10. This CDR3 spans 16 amino acids. CDR3 DNA sequence: TGTGCCAGCAGTCACGGACAGGGGAAGGGGGCCGGGGAGCTGTTTTTT. Translation gives CASSHGQGKGAGELFF.

The table lists this clonotype with many counts. V and J are TRBV7-8 and TRBJ2-3, with D hard to call. CDR1 and CDR2 (germline): SGHVS, FQNEAQ. The CDR3 spans 15 residues. The V end was cut by 3 bases, the J end by 4 bases, with 14 bases between. The CDR3 loop reads CASSLYQVGADTQYF. In DNA form, the CDR3 reads TGTGCCAGCAGCTTGTATCAAGTCGGCGCAGATACGCAGTATTTT. The full variable domain, its missing parts supplied by reference TRBV7-8 and TRBJ2-3, is GAGVSQSPRYKVAKRGQDVALRCDPISGHVSLFWYQQALGQGPEFLTYFQNEAQLDKSGLPSDRFFAERPEGSVSTLKIQRTQQEDSAVYLCASSLYQVGADTQYFGPGTRLTVL.

In its sample, this clonotype was seen many times. The chain is built from TRBV7-8 and TRBJ2-2; TRBD1 agrees at 10 bases. This CDR3 has 16 amino acids. The ends lost 1 base at V and 3 bases at J; junction bases unmatched: 2. CDR1 and CDR2 (germline): SGHVS, FQNEAQ. The chain's CDR3 is CASSLVDRGYTGELFF. The CDR3, as DNA: TGTGCCAGCAGCTTAGTGGACAGGGGGTACACCGGGGAGCTGTTTTTT.

The CDR3 region has the DNA TGTGCCAGCAGTTTAGCCCAGGGGAGCTCCTATAATTCACCCCTCCACTTT. Protein product: CASSLAQGSSYNSPLHF. The J gene is TRBJ1-6, the V gene TRBV28, with a possible D match to TRBD1 (6 bases). Germline V CDR1 and CDR2: MDHEN, SYDVKM. The length of the CDR3 is 17 residues. Trimming pared 2 bases from V and 0 bases from J, leaving 11 bases between.

V is TRBV7-6 and J is TRBJ2-7; D possibly corresponds to TRBD1 (6 bases). V lost 1 base, J lost 6 bases, and 10 bases lay in between. CDR1 and CDR2 (germline): SGHVS, FNYEAQ. This CDR3 has 13 amino acids. CDR3 DNA: TGTGCCAGCAGCTTAGGAGGGGGTGGCGAGCAGTACGTC. As protein: CASSLGGGGEQYV.

On this clonotype: A junction boundary mismatches the germline segment, possibly from a read error. The gene calls are TRBV27 and TRBJ1-5, with D unclear. Germline CDR1 is MNHEY and CDR2 is SMNVEV (reference sequence). The CDR3 sequence is 14 residues long. CDR3 region: CTSSFGQFNQPQHF. As DNA, the CDR3 is TGTACCAGCAGTTTCGGCCAGTTCAATCAGCCCCAGCATTTT.

The chain carries TRBV28 and TRBJ2-5; D is uncertain. Germline V CDR1 and CDR2: MDHEN, SYDVKM. V was cut by 6 bases and J by 3 bases, with 14 bases left in between. This CDR3 is 14 amino acids long. The CDR3 DNA reads TGTGCCAGCAGCTCGACTCAGATTGAAGAGACCCAGTACTTC. Translating gives CASSSTQIEETQYF.

This clonotype was observed a few times. The rearrangement uses TRBV7-3 and TRBJ2-5; TRBD2 agrees at 7 bases. CDR1 and CDR2 from the germline V gene are SGHTA and FQGTGA. CDR3 length: 16 amino acids. Trimming at V came to 6 bases and at J to 2 bases, leaving 12 bases not matched to a gene. In nucleotides, the CDR3 is TGTGCCAGCAGTCCGGGAAGCGGGGACCGGCAAGAGACCCAGTACTTC. This sequence encodes CASSPGSGDRQETQYF.

In this sample, this clonotype turned up many times. This chain links TRBV7-8 with TRBJ2-7, with 7 positions matching TRBD2. The CDR3 has 17 residues. Per germline, CDR1 SGHVS and CDR2 FQNEAQ. V dropped 5 bases and J dropped 7; count of bases not matched to a gene: 20. The CDR3 spells CASSPRRGGRAREEQYF. The CDR3 bases are TGTGCCAGCAGCCCTCGCCGCGGGGGAAGGGCCCGAGAGGAGCAGTACTTC.

This clonotype was counted a few times. The rearrangement links TRBV2 to TRBJ1-2; D may be TRBD1 (6 bases). This CDR3 comprises 13 residues. Per germline, CDR1 SNHLY and CDR2 FYNNEI. The V end lost 7 bases, the J end lost 8 bases, and 17 bases lay between the germline ends. CDR3 sequence: CASIGGRLWGYTF. The CDR3 DNA is TGTGCCAGCATTGGGGGCAGGCTCTGGGGCTACACCTTC.

The chain joins TRBV6-2 or TRBV6-3 to TRBJ2-1; no firm D call. CDR1 and CDR2 (germline): MNHEY, SVGEGT. The CDR3 is made up of 13 amino acids. The V end was cut by 0 bases, the J end by 8 bases, with 8 bases between. As DNA, the CDR3 is TGTGCCAGCAGTTACTCGAAGTGGGATGAGCAGTTCTTC. It codes for CASSYSKWDEQFF.

This rearrangement joins TRBV19 to TRBJ1-1; D ambiguous. This CDR3 region has 16 residues. Germline V gene data show CDR1 as LNHDA and CDR2 as SQIVND (reference sequence). V lost 0 bases to trimming and J lost 4 bases, with 15 bases between them. Here the CDR3 reads CASSIELHRSGTEAFF. The CDR3 DNA sequence: TGTGCCAGTAGTATAGAGCTCCATCGGAGCGGCACTGAAGCTTTCTTT.

Remarks on this clonotype: An end of the junction does not agree with germline; a read error may underlie this. The chain recombines TRBV7-9 with TRBJ1-2; possible D gene TRBD1, 5 bases. CDR3 length equals 14 residues. Germline V lookup: CDR1 SEHNR, CDR2 FQNEAQ (reference sequence). This chain's CDR3 is CASSHGTEPRGDTF. The CDR3 bases are TGTGCCAGCAGCCACGGGACTGAACCACGTGGCGACACCTTC. Complete variable domain (other parts from reference TRBV7-9 and TRBJ1-2): DTGVSQNPRHKITKRGQNVTFRCDPISEHNRLYWYRQTLGQGPEFLTYFQNEAQLEKSRLLSDRFSAERPKGSFSTLEIQRTEQGDSAMYLCASSHGTEPRGDTFGSGTRLTVV.

The chain links TRBV12-3 or TRBV12-4 to TRBJ2-2; a weak D match, TRBD1 (6 bases). The CDR3 is 17 amino acids. V lost 6 bases, J lost 1 base, and 18 bases lay in between. For the CDR3, the DNA is TGTGCCAGCAGCCCCGAGACAGGCGTAAGGAACACCGGGGAGCTGTTTTTT. Its protein product is CASSPETGVRNTGELFF.

This clonotype was recorded many times. The chain uses TRBV7-9 and TRBJ1-4, with a possible D match to TRBD1 (6 bases). This CDR3 has 16 amino acids. Per germline, CDR1 SEHNR and CDR2 FQNEAQ (reference sequence). Trimming stripped 5 bases from V and 6 bases from J, with 19 bases between. CDR3 sequence: CASSPRGGREDEKLFF. DNA for the CDR3: TGTGCCAGCAGCCCTAGGGGGGGGCGCGAGGATGAAAAACTGTTTTTT.

This chain uses TRBV4-2 with TRBJ2-3; 7 bases are shared with TRBD2. The CDR3 spans 15 residues. CDR1 and CDR2 from the germline V gene are LGHNA and YNFKEQ. Unmatched junction bases numbered 10, after V lost 7 bases and J lost 3 bases. The CDR3 sequence: CASNLGGGRTDTQYF. CDR3 DNA sequence: TGTGCCAGCAACCTGGGCGGGGGAAGAACAGATACGCAGTATTTT.

The V call is TRBV3-1, the J call TRBJ2-5; weak D call: TRBD2 (5 bases). CDR1 is LGHDT, CDR2 YNNKEL, per germline (reference sequence). The V and J ends lost 2 bases and 2 bases respectively, with 15 bases between them. This CDR3 has 16 amino acids. The chain's CDR3 is CASSQLARVGQETQYF. The CDR3 DNA reads TGTGCCAGCAGCCAACTGGCGAGGGTAGGGCAAGAGACCCAGTACTTC.

The V gene is TRBV5-1, the J gene TRBJ1-1; D not resolved. Trimming removed 5 bases at V and 1 base at J, with 9 bases between. Germline V lookup: CDR1 SGHRS, CDR2 YFSETQ. The length of the CDR3 is 13 residues. Here the CDR3 reads CASSHTPNTEAFF. CDR3 in DNA: TGCGCCAGCAGTCATACACCGAACACTGAAGCTTTCTTT.

The chain recombines TRBV6-5 with TRBJ2-1; D may be TRBD1 (6 bases). Germline CDR1 reads MNHEY; CDR2 reads SVGAGI. The CDR3 covers 14 residues. Trimming pared 7 bases from V and 1 base from J, leaving 11 bases between. The CDR3 DNA reads TGTGCCAGCACCTCAGGGGAGTCCTACAATGAGCAGTTCTTC. Its translation is CASTSGESYNEQFF.

In its sample, this clonotype was seen a few times. The gene calls are TRBV29-1 and TRBJ2-2, with a possible D match to TRBD2 (7 bases). V was pared by 6 bases and J by 0 bases, with 17 bases between. Germline-derived CDR1 and CDR2 are SQVTM and ANQGSEA. The CDR3 consists of 16 residues. The CDR3 reads CSVAGHPNANTGELFF. As DNA, the CDR3 is TGCAGCGTAGCGGGACACCCGAACGCGAACACCGGGGAGCTGTTTTTT.

This chain connects TRBV12-3 or TRBV12-4 to TRBJ2-4; 9 nucleotides match TRBD2. The V segment lost 6 bases and the J segment 2 bases; nucleotides outside the gene matches: 11. CDR3 length equals 17 residues. As DNA, the CDR3 is TGTGCCAGCAGCACCCGGGCGGGGGGGCCGTCCAAAAACATTCAGTACTTC. Protein: CASSTRAGGPSKNIQYF.

The sample holds a few counts of this clonotype. V is TRBV19 and J is TRBJ1-1; a weak D match, TRBD1 (6 bases). V lost 7 bases and J 1 base, leaving 13 bases between the germline ends. CDR1 and CDR2 (germline): LNHDA, SQIVND (reference sequence). CDR3 length: 14 residues. CDR3 DNA sequence: TGTGCCAGTATGCCGGGACACCCGAACACTGAAGCTTTCTTT. Residues: CASMPGHPNTEAFF.

The chain links TRBV27 to TRBJ2-5; TRBD1 matches 8 bases. Trimming cost V 5 bases and J 4 bases; bases outside gene matches: 9. CDR3 length: 15 amino acids. Germline V gene lookup returns CDR1 MNHEY and CDR2 SMNVEV (reference sequence). The CDR3 DNA reads as TGTGCCAGCAGTCCAACGGACAGGGTCAGAGAGACCCAGTACTTC. The encoded protein is CASSPTDRVRETQYF.

CDR3 protein: CSARDSSGGLASTDTQYF. Written as DNA, the CDR3 is TGCAGTGCTAGAGATTCTAGCGGGGGGTTAGCTAGCACAGATACGCAGTATTTT. This rearrangement joins TRBV20-1 to TRBJ2-3; 11 bases are shared with TRBD2. CDR1 is DFQATT, CDR2 SNEGSKA, per germline (reference sequence). CDR3 length: 18 amino acids. Trimming at V came to 0 bases and at J to 0 bases, leaving 8 bases not matched to a gene.

This clonotype was observed once. The chain has TRBV9 and TRBJ1-1; D is undetermined. This CDR3 region has 14 residues. V was cut by 0 bases and J by 0 bases, with 6 bases left in between. From germline, CDR1 is SGDLS and CDR2 YYNGEE. CDR3 sequence reads: CASSVGLMNTEAFF. In nucleotides, the CDR3 is TGTGCCAGCAGCGTAGGGTTAATGAACACTGAAGCTTTCTTT.

The rearrangement joins TRBV6-1 to TRBJ1-3; D is unclear. CDR1 is MNHNS and CDR2 is SASEGT in the germline V gene. The CDR3 runs to 14 residues. Trimming cost V 1 base and J 1 base, with 5 bases left between them. CDR3 region: CASSEDGSGNTIYF. DNA of the CDR3: TGTGCCAGCAGTGAAGACGGATCTGGAAACACCATATATTTT.

This rearrangement joins TRBV4-1 to TRBJ2-1, with D possibly TRBD2 on 7 matching bases. Germline assignment: CDR1 MGHRA and CDR2 YSYEKL. V was cut by 0 bases and J by 6 bases, with 15 bases left in between. The CDR3 has 16 amino acids. The CDR3 bases are TGCGCCAGCAGCCAAGATTCGAGGGGGGGCCCCAATGAGCAGTTCTTC. It is translated as CASSQDSRGGPNEQFF.

Concerning this clonotype itself: This may be a read error: a much more frequent sequence differs by one nucleotide. The J gene is TRBJ2-2, the V gene TRBV7-2, with D maybe TRBD2 (6 bases). The length of the CDR3 is 16 residues. Germline CDR1 reads SGHTA; CDR2 reads FQGNSA. The CDR3 is CANSWPRDFNTGELFF. For the CDR3, the DNA is TGTGCCAACAGCTGGCCGCGGGACTTCAACACCGGGGAGCTGTTTTTT.